This TCR beta chain was sequenced for a study of blood T cell repertoires in COVID-19. Whole-study context: The study drew acute and convalescent COVID-19 samples from the United States, Italy and Spain. T cells, B-cell-depleted T cells, or PBMCs provided the cDNA or gDNA that served as material.

The CDR3 extends over 16 amino acids. Looked up from germline, CDR1 is SGHVS and CDR2 is FNYEAQ. Trimming at V came to 5 bases and at J to 0 bases, leaving 3 bases not matched to a gene. In the authors' workflow: From reference gene primer amplification, estimates of nucleated cell counts were derived. Profiling relied on immunoSEQ multiplex PCR, and the TCRdb table lists in-frame clones only, not all of them. The V and J calls and clone size were taken over from that table, and D and trimming were inferred from the DNA. The sample carries hundreds of thousands of clones, 86% recorded once. Sequenced: peripheral blood. The chain combines TRBV7-6 with TRBJ2-6; TRBD1 agrees at 8 bases. The origin of this receptor is a woman aged 30 to 39 with active or convalescent COVID-19. The CDR3 here is CASSRTGGSGANVLTF. CDR3 in DNA: TGTGCCAGCAGCAGAACAGGGGGCTCTGGGGCCAACGTCCTGACTTTC. The entire variable domain, with the rest obtained from reference TRBV7-6 and TRBJ2-6, is as follows: GAGVSQSPRYKVTKRGQDVALRCDPISGHVSLYWYRQALGQGPEFLTYFNYEAQQDKSGLPNDRFSAERPEGSISTLTIQRTEQRDSAMYRCASSRTGGSGANVLTFGAGSRLTVL.